The clone carrying this TCR beta chain has more than one count but fewer than ten. CDR3 length: 15 amino acids. Germline V gene sequence: CDR1 SNHLY, CDR2 FYNNEI. With V trimmed by 9 bases and J by 6 bases, 14 bases remained unmatched. The sample originates from a study of T cell changes during pregnancy in multiple sclerosis. Measured with immunoSEQ multiplex PCR; TCRdb has only the in-frame clones, and not every one. The sample lists 70,000 or so clones, 85% to 95% occurring once. The sample here was CD4+ T cells from peripheral blood mononuclear cells, taken before pregnancy. The origin of this receptor is a female donor with multiple sclerosis, enrolled in a pregnancy study. The rearrangement links TRBV2 to TRBJ1-5; the match to TRBD1 covers 7 bases. The CDR3 region has the DNA TGTGCCAGTGCCACAGGGGAAGGCCCCTTTCAGCCCCAGCATTTT. This encodes CASATGEGPFQPQHF. The full variable domain, its missing parts supplied by reference TRBV2 and TRBJ1-5, is EPEVTQTPSHQVTQMGQEVILRCVPISNHLYFYWYRQILGQKVEFLVSFYNNEISEKSEIFDDQFSVERPDGSNFTLKIRSTKLEDSAMYFCASATGEGPFQPQHFGDGTRLSIL.